Listed below are T cell receptor beta chains from one sample, sequenced in a study of vaccination effects on CD4 cells after COVID-19. The antigens for these receptors are not known. Assay used: immunoSEQ multiplex PCR; TCRdb lists only in-frame clones, some missing. The data hold 25,000 to 35,000 clones, with 70% to 75% observed a single time. Sequences were derived from CD4+ T cells from PBMCs cultured without peptide, sampled after COVID-19 vaccination. The receptor set was obtained from a human donor who received a COVID-19 vaccine. The CDR3 runs from the conserved cysteine through the conserved F or W. A D gene is named only where the DNA matches it firmly. Clone size is stated in some rows and not others, as once, few, many or a class when expanded.

D gene	V gene	J gene	clone size	CDR3 DNA	CDR3 protein
-	TRBV19	TRBJ1-5	-	TGTGCCAGTAGTATGGGGATCATAGGTCCAGGGCCCCAGCATTTT	CASSMGIIGPGPQHF
-	TRBV4-1	TRBJ2-4	-	TGCGCCAGCAGCCAAGGTCTCCTAGGGCGTCGAGGAAACATTCAGTACTTC	CASSQGLLGRRGNIQYF
-	TRBV5-4	TRBJ1-1	-	TGTGCCAGCTCCTCGGTCCAGGGGATCACTGAAGCTTTCTTT	CASSSVQGITEAFF
-	TRBV6-5	TRBJ1-2	few	TGTGCCAGCACCCCAACAGGGACTACGAGGGGCTACACCTTC	CASTPTGTTRGYTF
-	TRBV6-4	TRBJ1-3	-	TGTGCCAGCAGTGACGGTAGGGCCTTCTCTGGAAACACCATATATTTT	CASSDGRAFSGNTIYF
-	TRBV6-5	TRBJ1-4	few	TGTGCCAGCAGTTTCTACACGGACGGAAAACTGTTTTTT	CASSFYTDGKLFF
-	TRBV25-1	TRBJ2-7	few	TGTGCCAGCAGGGCTACCGGGGTTAGCGAGCAGTACTTC	CASRATGVSEQYF
-	TRBV7-2	TRBJ1-2	-	TGTGCCAGCAGCTTAGGTTTCGGCTACACCTTC	CASSLGFGYTF
-	TRBV6-6	TRBJ1-2	once	TGTGCCAGCAGTTACGAGAATGGGGGGAGCTACACCTTC	CASSYENGGSYTF
-	TRBV30	TRBJ2-3	-	TGTGCCTGGAGTGTATCGCCAGATACGCAGTATTTT	CAWSVSPDTQYF
-	TRBV19	TRBJ1-6	-	TGTGCCAGTCGGAGCCAAGGAATTAGGAATTCACCCCTCCACTTT	CASRSQGIRNSPLHF
TRBD1	TRBV9	TRBJ1-6	-	TGTGCCAGCAGTCTGAGCCGGGACAGGACGTGTTCACCCCTCCACTTT	CASSLSRDRTCSPLHF
-	TRBV5-5	TRBJ1-5	-	TGTGCCAGCAGCTTCGTAGGGGGCAATCAGCCCCAGCATTTT	CASSFVGGNQPQHF
TRBD2	TRBV27	TRBJ2-7	-	TGTGCCAGCAGTCCCTATAGCGGGAGCGGCCCCGAGCAGTACTTC	CASSPYSGSGPEQYF
-	TRBV7-9	TRBJ1-2	few	TGTGCCAGCAGCTTAGCCTCAGGATTCTATGGCTACACCTTC	CASSLASGFYGYTF
-	TRBV19	TRBJ1-5	few	TGTGCCAGTAGTATGTATCTGGATCAGCCCCAGCATTTT	CASSMYLDQPQHF
TRBD2	TRBV5-4	TRBJ2-1	-	TGTGCCAGCAGCGTACCTAGCGGGGGGGCCAGAAATGAGCAGTTCTTC	CASSVPSGGARNEQFF
TRBD1	TRBV19	TRBJ1-5	-	TGTGCCAGTAGTATAAGGGGACAGTATGCTCAGCCCCAGCATTTT	CASSIRGQYAQPQHF
-	TRBV30	TRBJ1-1	-	TGTGCCTGGAGTGTACAAACGGGTACTGAAGCTTTCTTT	CAWSVQTGTEAFF
TRBD1	TRBV7-9	TRBJ1-1	-	TGTGCCAGCAGCTTAGGGAGTACCCGTAGGACAGGGCACATTGGTTTCTTT	CASSLGSTRRTGHIGFF
-	TRBV18	TRBJ2-3	-	TGTGCCAGCTCACCCTCCGGGGGGCACCCAGATACGCAGTATTTT	CASSPSGGHPDTQYF
TRBD2	TRBV5-5	TRBJ2-3	-	TGTGCCAGCAGCTTGGCCCTAGCGGCCCCCGGGGGCACAGATACGCAGTATTTT	CASSLALAAPGGTDTQYF
TRBD2	TRBV19	TRBJ2-5	once	TGTGCCAGTAGTATAGTTGGGCTAGCGGGGGCGCTGTACTTC	CASSIVGLAGALYF
-	TRBV14	TRBJ1-1	-	TGTGCCAGCAGCCAAGGGGTTCGGAACACTGAAGCTTTCTTT	CASSQGVRNTEAFF
-	TRBV5-4	TRBJ2-7	few	TGTGCCAGCGCCAGGGGGGGGGACGGCGAGCAGTACTTC	CASARGGDGEQYF
-	TRBV12-3/TRBV12-4	TRBJ2-7	-	TGTGCCAGCAGTTTATCTTTATCCTACGAGCAGTACTTC	CASSLSLSYEQYF
TRBD2	TRBV3-1/TRBV3-2	TRBJ2-1	-	TGTGCCAGCAGCCCTCGGGGGGGTGAGCAGTTCTTC	CASSPRGGEQFF
TRBD1	TRBV6-2/TRBV6-3	TRBJ1-1	-	TGTGCCAGCAGTTCCGGACAGGGGGCGCAAACTGAAGCTTTCTTT	CASSSGQGAQTEAFF
TRBD1	TRBV9	TRBJ1-2	-	TGTGCCAGCAGCGGGGGACAGGGGACGGGCTACACCTTC	CASSGGQGTGYTF
-	TRBV28	TRBJ1-1	-	TGTGCCAGCAGTCTCCCGGGACGAACTGAAGCTTTCTTT	CASSLPGRTEAFF
TRBD1	TRBV6-1	TRBJ1-3	-	TGTGCCAGCAGTGAATCGTGGACAGGCCTGGGAAACACCATATATTTT	CASSESWTGLGNTIYF
TRBD1	TRBV18	TRBJ2-6	few	TGTGCCAGCTCTCCACAGGGGGGAGCGACTGGGGCCAACGTCCTGACTTTC	CASSPQGGATGANVLTF
-	TRBV11-2	TRBJ1-2	-	TGTGCCAGCAGCTTAGAGTCGGCTGCGCGGGGCTACACCTTC	CASSLESAARGYTF
TRBD2	TRBV9	TRBJ2-1	-	TGTGCCAGCAGCCCCTCCGGAAGCGGGAGGGCCTATGAGCAGTTCTTC	CASSPSGSGRAYEQFF
-	TRBV7-9	TRBJ2-5	-	TGTGCCAGCAGCTTTGAGCTAGAGACCCAGTACTTC	CASSFELETQYF
-	TRBV12-5	TRBJ1-2	-	TGTGCTAGTGGTTTTCTTAACTATGGCTACACCTTC	CASGFLNYGYTF
-	TRBV10-3	TRBJ1-3	-	TGTGCCATCACTCGACAGACGGGAAACACCATATATTTT	CAITRQTGNTIYF
-	TRBV20-1	TRBJ2-7	-	TGCAGTGCTAGTAGGGGAAAGACTACTCGGGCGCGCGAGCAGTACTTC	CSASRGKTTRAREQYF
-	TRBV6-5	TRBJ1-5	-	TGTGCCAGCAGTCCTATCGGGGGAGTTCGGCAGCCCCAGCATTTT	CASSPIGGVRQPQHF
-	TRBV30	TRBJ1-1	few	TGTGCCTGGATCCGCCGGGACAAGAAGAACACTGAAGCTTTCTTT	CAWIRRDKKNTEAFF
-	TRBV5-1	TRBJ1-1	-	TGCGCCAGCAGCTTGTTCGGCCTCAGGGTCGTGAACACTGAAGCTTTCTTT	CASSLFGLRVVNTEAFF
TRBD1	TRBV6-2/TRBV6-3	TRBJ2-2	-	TGTGCCAGCAGTTACGTAGGGGGCGGTGCGAACACCGGGGAGCTGTTTTTT	CASSYVGGGANTGELFF
TRBD2	TRBV7-2	TRBJ2-5	-	TGTGCCAGCAGCTTCTCAGGACTAGCTTCGGAGACCCAGTACTTC	CASSFSGLASETQYF
-	TRBV19	TRBJ1-2	-	TGTGCCAGTAGTAACGACAGATGGTGGAAGGGTGGCTACACCTTC	CASSNDRWWKGGYTF
-	TRBV23-1	TRBJ1-1	-	TGCGCCAGCAGTCAATGGGGAGAAGCTTTCTTT	CASSQWGEAFF
TRBD1	TRBV7-2	TRBJ2-5	-	TGTGCCAGCAGCCCGCAACAGGGGGAGACAGAGACCCAGTACTTC	CASSPQQGETETQYF
-	TRBV19	TRBJ2-7	-	TGTGCCAGTAGTATTGGCCTAAGGGGCGAGCAGTACTTC	CASSIGLRGEQYF
TRBD1	TRBV19	TRBJ1-2	few	TGTGCCAGTAGTATTCCGGGACAGGACTATGGCTACACCTTC	CASSIPGQDYGYTF
-	TRBV25-1	TRBJ2-5	-	TGTGCCAGCAGTGCCGGGCCCCAGGAGACCCAGTACTTC	CASSAGPQETQYF
TRBD1	TRBV7-8	TRBJ1-5	-	TGTGCCAGCAGCGCACGGGACAGCCTTCAGCCCCAGCATTTT	CASSARDSLQPQHF
TRBD1	TRBV2	TRBJ1-2	-	TGTGCCAGCAGTGAAGATGGACAGGGTTATAGAGGCTACACCTTC	CASSEDGQGYRGYTF
-	TRBV11-2	TRBJ1-3	-	TGTGCCAGCAGCTTAGGCCCCCGGGGCAGGGGAAACACCATATATTTT	CASSLGPRGRGNTIYF
-	TRBV3-1/TRBV3-2	TRBJ1-1	-	TGTGCCAGCAGCCAACCGAACACTGAAGCTTTCTTT	CASSQPNTEAFF
-	TRBV10-3	TRBJ1-1	-	TGTGCCATCAGTGAGTCGATATTGAACACCAACTCCATGAACACTGAAGCTTTCTTT	CAISESILNTNSMNTEAFF